This T cell receptor (beta chain) was observed in a study of beta chain features in type 1 diabetes. As for the study in general: Patient and healthy donor groups were alike in age, gender and cell yields.

This clone was picked up a small number of times. Its antigen is currently unknown. The study reverse transcribed the entire isolated RNA, so it sequenced expressed TCRB transcripts. Repertoires were generated with immunoSEQ multiplex PCR, while TCRdb's copy carries only in-frame clones and drops some. Among 810,000 or so clones listed, roughly a sixth were seen once. The study, taken as a whole, reports: In the patient group, naive, central memory and Treg TCRB repertoires seemed more alike than in the healthy donor group. For Type 1 diabetes patients, all four CD4+ subsets carried TCRB CDR3s that were moderately but significantly shorter.

Each sorted fraction was over 95% pure. The sample was naive CD4+ T cells from blood. The sequence derives from a woman aged 18-29 years in good health.

Here the CDR3 DNA reads TGTGCCAGCAGTCCATTAGGGGAGGGCCGGTACGAGCAGTACTTC. As protein: CASSPLGEGRYEQYF. V is TRBV28 and J is TRBJ2-7; TRBD2 matches 7 bases. This CDR3 comprises 15 residues. Germline V gene sequence: CDR1 MDHEN, CDR2 SYDVKM. J was trimmed by 4 bases and V by 5 bases; bases with no gene match: 11.